This TCR beta chain was profiled in a study of T-cell reconstitution after alpha-beta-depleted transplantation in children. Unique molecular identifiers were used in preparing the TCRbeta library. TCRdb fed the PCR reads into MiXCR, producing one record per CDR3 protein. There are hundreds of thousands of distinct CDR3 sequences in the sample; around 15% occur only once, and less than 30% lies in the top ten. Germline V gives CDR1 MNHEY, CDR2 SVGAGI. J gave up 5 bases and V 2 bases, and 5 bases lay outside the gene matches. This CDR3 has 14 amino acids. Study-wide results and limits: T-cell counts and diversity at one year post-transplant came mainly from newly produced T cells. For some patients, TCRbeta diversity was high at day 60 because of recipient T cells and thymic progenitors that survived. Reportedly, alpha-beta T cells present about two months post-transplant originated from several hundred expanded clones of graft origin.

This clonotype turned up a few times. As yet, its antigen is unknown. The source of this sequence is a boy in the first two years of life who had a stem cell transplant for Wiskott-Aldrich syndrome, so the T cells may come from the graft donor. J is TRBJ1-2 and V is TRBV6-5; 7 bases line up with TRBD1. Sequencing used PBMCs, mostly from graft donor cells, obtained 360 days after TCRalphabeta/CD19-depleted stem cell transplant. DNA for the CDR3: TGTGCCAGCAGTTACCGACAGGGATTGTATGGCTACACCTTC. Protein product: CASSYRQGLYGYTF.